The 32 T cell receptor delta chains in this list originate from one sample, sequenced in a study of Vδ1+ human thymocytes. What these receptors recognize is not known. Sequences come from RNA converted to cDNA by reverse transcription. Pooled V-gene forward primers with one constant-region reverse primer generated the CDR3 amplicons by multiplex PCR. TCRdb re-called the multiplex PCR reads via CATT. Of 50,000 to 75,000 delta-chain clones listed, over 13% are singletons. Study findings and constraints: Thymic TRG and TRD repertoires appeared highly polyclonal, with Gaussian CDR3 length distributions.

The sequenced sample was Vdelta1+ gamma-delta thymocytes from the thymus. Documented subset: FACS-sorted CD3+ TCRalphabeta- TCRVdelta1+ TCRVdelta2- thymocytes. All receptors derive from a girl less than two years old who had congenital heart surgery.

This sequence joins TRDV1 and TRDJ1, with TRDD3 matching over 7 bases. This CDR3 has 21 residues. Germline V gene lookup returns CDR1 TSWWSYY and CDR2 QGS. The V segment lost 6 bases and the J segment 4 bases; nucleotides outside the gene matches: 29. CDR3 in amino acids: CALGWSPPSQRPTVGDDKLIF. CDR3 bases: TGTGCTCTTGGATGGTCCCCACCTTCACAAAGACCTACTGTGGGGGACGATAAACTCATCTTT.

In this sample, this clone turned up a few times. The junction and the germline gene differ at one end; a read error may be behind it. This sequence joins TRDV2 and TRDJ1; 7 bases align to TRDD3. The CDR3 is made up of 20 amino acids. Germline V CDR1 and CDR2: GEAIGNYY, EKD. CDR3 DNA sequence: TGTGCCTGTTACACCGTCAGAGCCGAGCTGGGGGGACAGTACACCGATAAACTCATCTTT. Its protein product is CACYTVRAELGGQYTDKLIF.

The J gene is TRDJ1, the V gene TRDV1, with TRDD3 matching over 7 bases. Germline-derived CDR1 and CDR2 are TSWWSYY and QGS. J was trimmed by 12 bases and V by 2 bases; bases with no gene match: 12. The CDR3 extends over 14 amino acids. CDR3: CALGETHPRTGVIF. CDR3 nucleotides: TGTGCTCTTGGGGAAACGCATCCACGTACTGGGGTCATCTTT.

In this sample, this clone turned up a few times. J is TRDJ1 and V is TRDV1; D uncertain. Germline V lookup: CDR1 TSWWSYY, CDR2 QGS. V shed 7 bases and J shed 0 bases, with 30 bases lying between them. The CDR3 has 20 residues. CDR3 DNA sequence: TGTGCTCTTGCCGCACTAGGACCATTAATCCCGGGGCAGTACACCGATAAACTCATCTTT. Translating it yields CALAALGPLIPGQYTDKLIF.

The sample holds a few counts of this clone. The V and J genes are TRDV1 and TRDJ1, with D possibly matching TRDD2 (6 bases). This CDR3 contains 17 residues. The V end was cut by 1 base, the J end by 1 base, with 16 bases between. Germline assignment: CDR1 TSWWSYY and CDR2 QGS. CDR3 sequence: CALGEQSSWPITDKLIF. The CDR3 nucleotides are TGTGCTCTTGGGGAACAGTCTTCCTGGCCGATCACCGATAAACTCATCTTT.

This chain connects TRDV1 to TRDJ2; D is ambiguous. Trimming removed 0 bases at V and 7 bases at J, with 6 bases between. Germline V lookup: CDR1 TSWWSYY, CDR2 QGS. This CDR3 is built from 13 residues. This CDR3 is CALGELVEAQLFF. Written as DNA, the CDR3 is TGTGCTCTTGGGGAACTAGTTGAAGCACAACTCTTCTTT.

This chain joins TRDV1 and TRDJ1, with 10 positions matching TRDD3. The V gene end was trimmed by 1 base and the J gene end by 4 bases; junction bases not matched to a gene: 12. The CDR3 covers 18 residues. In germline, CDR1 is TSWWSYY, CDR2 QGS. CDR3 DNA: TGTGCTCTTGGGGAACGTCCCCCTTGGGGGGGATACGTCGATAAACTCATCTTT. This sequence encodes CALGERPPWGGYVDKLIF.

This rearrangement joins TRDV1 to TRDJ1; D remains ambiguous. CDR1 is TSWWSYY and CDR2 is QGS in the germline V gene. Trimming left V 1 base short and J 0 bases short, with 30 bases between. The CDR3 loop spans 22 amino acids. The CDR3 region has the DNA TGTGCTCTTGGGGAACGGCCCCCACGGGCCACGAGAGGATGTAAGTACACCGATAAACTCATCTTT. Translating it yields CALGERPPRATRGCKYTDKLIF.

This clone was detected only a few times. The chain recombines TRDV1 with TRDJ1; 8 bases map to TRDD3. V dropped 5 bases and J dropped 0; count of bases not matched to a gene: 11. This CDR3 is 17 amino acids long. Per the germline V gene, CDR1 is TSWWSYY and CDR2 is QGS. The CDR3 nucleotides read TGTGCTCTTGGGAGACCTCGGGGATACAAGTACACCGATAAACTCATCTTT. It translates to CALGRPRGYKYTDKLIF.

The table lists this clone with a few counts. Other DNA sequences in this specimen translate into the identical CDR3. The chain couples TRDV1 to TRDJ1; D might be TRDD3 (6 bases). V lost 2 bases, J lost 9 bases, and 31 bases lay in between. This CDR3 region has 19 residues. From germline, CDR1 is TSWWSYY and CDR2 QGS. CDR3 in DNA: TGTGCTCTTGGGGAAGTCTGCCTCCCCGACTGGAAGGATACAACCCAACTCATCTTT. This encodes CALGEVCLPDWKDTTQLIF.

The chain links TRDV1 to TRDJ1, with TRDD3 identical over 7 bases. CDR3 length equals 23 residues. Germline CDR1 reads TSWWSYY; CDR2 reads QGS. The V segment lost 0 bases and the J segment 2 bases; nucleotides outside the gene matches: 27. CDR3 coding DNA: TGTGCTCTTGGGGAACTTCTCATTCAACATCCCATCACTGGGGAATACGGGACCGATAAACTCATCTTT. Protein product: CALGELLIQHPITGEYGTDKLIF.

V and J are TRDV1 and TRDJ1; TRDD3 matches at 12 bases. The germline V gene encodes CDR1 TSWWSYY and CDR2 QGS. This CDR3 has 23 amino acids. Trimming cost V 1 base and J 1 base; bases outside gene matches: 22. The DNA for the CDR3 is TGTGCTCTTGGGGAACCCCAACTAAACTACTGGGGGATACCACCCCGATGCACCGATAAACTCATCTTT. It translates to CALGEPQLNYWGIPPRCTDKLIF.

The chain is built from TRDV1 and TRDJ1; no firm D call. The CDR3 contains 14 residues. CDR1 is TSWWSYY and CDR2 is QGS in the germline V gene. The V gene lost 4 bases and the J gene lost 0 bases, with 9 bases spanning the gap. The CDR3, as DNA: TGTGCTCTTGGGGGCCCGGTTTACACCGATAAACTCATCTTT. Amino acid sequence: CALGGPVYTDKLIF.

In this sample, this clone turned up a few times. This chain joins TRDV1 and TRDJ1; no clear D. V was shortened by 2 bases and J by 0 bases, with 22 bases between the two germline ends. This CDR3 has 19 residues. From germline, CDR1 is TSWWSYY and CDR2 QGS. The CDR3 loop reads CALGESSDQRGLYTDKLIF. The CDR3, as DNA: TGTGCTCTTGGGGAAAGCTCGGATCAACGCGGATTGTACACCGATAAACTCATCTTT.

This clone was seen only a few times. The chain carries TRDV1 and TRDJ1, with 10 bases identical to TRDD3. V dropped 3 bases and J dropped 10; count of bases not matched to a gene: 20. CDR1 is TSWWSYY, CDR2 QGS, per germline. This CDR3 is 18 amino acids long. The DNA of the CDR3 is TGTGCTCTTGGGGACAAGTTGCATCCTACGGCTGGGGGATATGCACTCATCTTT. Encoded protein: CALGDKLHPTAGGYALIF.

This clone was recorded a few times. This rearrangement joins TRDV1 to TRDJ1, with TRDD3 matching over 10 bases. The V gene end was trimmed by 0 bases and the J gene end by 0 bases; junction bases not matched to a gene: 25. CDR3 length equals 24 residues. CDR1 is TSWWSYY, CDR2 QGS, per germline. The CDR3 spells CALGELPLSRGIRVVPLYTDKLIF. CDR3 DNA sequence: TGTGCTCTTGGGGAACTGCCCCTTTCAAGGGGGATACGCGTAGTCCCACTATACACCGATAAACTCATCTTT.

This clone was observed a handful of times. This chain uses TRDV1 with TRDJ1; TRDD3 matches at 11 bases. Trimming at V came to 0 bases and at J to 0 bases, leaving 24 bases not matched to a gene. Germline V gives CDR1 TSWWSYY, CDR2 QGS. The CDR3 is 24 residues long. CDR3: CALGELVPTILGDRGWTYTDKLIF. The CDR3 DNA sequence: TGTGCTCTTGGGGAACTGGTCCCAACCATACTGGGGGATAGAGGGTGGACGTACACCGATAAACTCATCTTT.

This clone was seen only a few times. The chain carries TRDV1 and TRDJ1; 7 bases are shared with TRDD3. The V and J ends lost 6 bases and 7 bases, in that order; junction bases with no gene match: 8. The CDR3 loop spans 13 amino acids. Per the germline V gene, CDR1 is TSWWSYY and CDR2 is QGS. In DNA, the CDR3 is TGTGCTCTTGGCTGGGGGGATTGCGGTAAACTCATCTTT. This gives the protein CALGWGDCGKLIF.

The chain is built from TRDV2 and TRDJ1; 11 bases match TRDD3. With V trimmed by 7 bases and J by 0 bases, 21 bases remained unmatched. The CDR3 extends over 20 amino acids. CDR1 and CDR2 from the germline V gene are GEAIGNYY and EKD. The CDR3 nucleotides are TGTGCCTGCCTCCCTTTGGGTGGGGGATACGCCTGGCAGGACACCGATAAACTCATCTTT. Amino acids: CACLPLGGGYAWQDTDKLIF.

J is TRDJ1 and V is TRDV1; D is perhaps TRDD3 (10 bases). CDR1 and CDR2 from the germline V gene are TSWWSYY and QGS. V lost 3 bases to trimming and J lost 10 bases, with 36 bases between them. This CDR3 region has 20 residues. The CDR3 region is CALGDLPTELGGYRPGGLIF. CDR3 DNA sequence: TGTGCTCTTGGGGACCTTCCTACAGAACTTGGGGGATACCGCCCGGGCGGACTCATCTTT.

The rearrangement joins TRAV29/DV5 to TRDJ1; unclear D gene. Germline CDR1 is NSMFDY and CDR2 is ISSIKDK. V shed 3 bases and J shed 5 bases, with 14 bases lying between them. The CDR3 is made up of 13 amino acids. The CDR3 protein is CAAKGWVADKLIF. The CDR3, as DNA: TGTGCAGCAAAGGGGTGGGTGGCTGATAAACTCATCTTT.

The chain uses TRDV1 and TRDJ1, with TRDD3 matching over 7 bases. This CDR3 has 19 amino acids. V dropped 5 bases and J dropped 0; count of bases not matched to a gene: 18. Per the germline V gene, CDR1 is TSWWSYY and CDR2 is QGS. CDR3 protein: CALGPTTRGYAWYTDKLIF. CDR3 sequence (DNA): TGTGCTCTTGGGCCCACTACCCGAGGATACGCCTGGTACACCGATAAACTCATCTTT.

This clone was counted only a few times. One end of the junction fails to match germline, which may point to a read error. The rearrangement joins TRDV1 to TRDJ1; D perhaps matches TRDD3 (6 bases). CDR1 and CDR2 from the germline V gene are TSWWSYY and QGS. The CDR3 consists of 21 residues. CDR3 sequence: CALGELPIRGKTPIYTDKLIF. DNA of the CDR3: TGTGCTCTTGGGGAACTCCCTATCCGGGGGAAAACCCCGATATACACCGATAAACTTATCTTT.

This clone occurred a few times. V gene TRDV1 combines with J gene TRDJ1; 9 bases are shared with TRDD2. There are 20 residues in the CDR3. Germline-derived CDR1 and CDR2 are TSWWSYY and QGS. Trimming cost V 1 base and J 3 bases; bases outside gene matches: 18. CDR3 bases: TGTGCTCTTGGGGAACCATTCCTTCCTACGCTGGGCGATAACTCCGATAAACTCATCTTT. It translates to CALGEPFLPTLGDNSDKLIF.

This clone was counted a few times. The chain recombines TRDV1 with TRDJ1, with 10 positions matching TRDD3. The germline CDR1 and CDR2 sequences are TSWWSYY and QGS. Unmatched junction bases numbered 7, after V lost 5 bases and J lost 4 bases. The CDR3 runs to 15 residues. This chain's CDR3 is CALGSKGGYGDKLIF. In DNA form, the CDR3 reads TGTGCTCTTGGGTCTAAGGGGGGATACGGCGATAAACTCATCTTT.

The V and J genes are TRDV1 and TRDJ1; 11 bases align to TRDD3. Germline V gives CDR1 TSWWSYY, CDR2 QGS. The CDR3 consists of 20 residues. V lost 2 bases, J lost 2 bases, and 16 bases stayed unmatched. In nucleotides, the CDR3 is TGTGCTCTTGGGGAATTAAGGCTCCTGCTTGGGGGATACGAAACCGATAAACTCATCTTT. This codes for CALGELRLLLGGYETDKLIF.

The chain recombines TRDV1 with TRDJ1; no clear D gene. V gave up 0 bases and J gave up 9 bases, with 20 bases separating them. Germline CDR1 TSWWSYY, CDR2 QGS. The CDR3 extends over 16 amino acids. CDR3 nucleotides: TGTGCTCTTGGGGAACTCTCTTATCTCGGCCCTCCAGAACTCATCTTT. This gives the protein CALGELSYLGPPELIF.

The chain is built from TRDV1 and TRDJ1, with 9 nucleotides matching TRDD3. Unmatched junction bases numbered 16, after V lost 2 bases and J lost 3 bases. The CDR3 runs 19 residues. CDR1 and CDR2 from the germline V gene are TSWWSYY and QGS. The DNA for the CDR3 is TGTGCTCTTGGGGAATCACCCTTACGGGGGATACCTGGAGCCGATAAACTCATCTTT. It yields the protein CALGESPLRGIPGADKLIF.

This clone has only a few counts. V and J are TRDV1 and TRDJ1; weak D call: TRDD3 (6 bases). The germline V gene has CDR1 TSWWSYY and CDR2 QGS. The CDR3 loop spans 18 amino acids. V was cut by 6 bases and J by 0 bases, with 23 bases left in between. In DNA, the CDR3 is TGTGCTCTTGGAAACCTACGTTGGGGGCCTCAGTACACCGATAAACTCATCTTT. It specifies CALGNLRWGPQYTDKLIF.

The V gene is TRDV1, the J gene TRDJ1; 10 bases match TRDD3. The CDR3 spans 20 residues. Germline values: CDR1 TSWWSYY, CDR2 QGS. The CDR3 DNA is TGTGCCTTACAACCTTCCCTAACAACTGGGGGATCCCTGTACACCGATAAACTCATCTTT. It codes for CALQPSLTTGGSLYTDKLIF.

This clone was counted only a few times. This chain links TRDV1 with TRDJ1, with D possibly matching TRDD3 (6 bases). The ends were cut back, 1 base at V and 1 base at J, with 28 bases in the middle. The germline V gene has CDR1 TSWWSYY and CDR2 QGS. CDR3 size: 21 residues. The CDR3 coding sequence is TGTGCTCTTGGGGAACCCCCCTCAAAGCCCAGCTGGGGATTCGGCACCGATAAACTCATCTTT. This codes for CALGEPPSKPSWGFGTDKLIF.

About this clone: Compared with germline, one end of the junction differs, possibly owing to a read error. Other DNA sequences of this sample code for an identical CDR3. The chain joins TRAV29/DV5 to TRDJ1, with D hard to call. This CDR3 is built from 15 residues. Germline V gives CDR1 NSMFDY, CDR2 ISSIKDK. The CDR3 region is CAASVRVRTQFKPIF. The CDR3 coding sequence is TGTGCCGCAAGCGTCCGAGTCAGGACTCAGTTCAAACCCATCTTT.